Below, 13 T cell receptor beta chains from the same sample are listed, as sequenced in a study of cytomegalovirus exposure and HLA in healthy donors. Measured with immunoSEQ multiplex PCR; TCRdb has only the in-frame clones, and not every one. In the table there are some 60,000 clones, around 96% of which are singletons. The sequencing sample was made of PBMCs. These receptors all stem from a man in his late teens or twenties in good health and CMV-seropositive.

The chain joins TRBV19 to TRBJ1-1; no clear D gene. The CDR3 extends over 15 amino acids. Germline CDR1 and CDR2: LNHDA and SQIVND (reference sequence). V was clipped by 10 bases and J by 3 bases, with 21 bases between them. The CDR3 coding sequence is TGTGCCACAGCCGGGAGAGGGTGGTGGGACACTGAAGCTTTCTTT. Amino acid sequence: CATAGRGWWDTEAFF.

The chain combines TRBV11-2 with TRBJ2-7; a weak D match, TRBD1 (5 bases). Trimming pared 1 base from V and 3 bases from J, leaving 10 bases between. This CDR3 spans 14 amino acids. Germline CDR1 is SGHAT and CDR2 is FQNNGV. Here the CDR3 reads CASSLVGQGYEQYF. CDR3 DNA: TGTGCCAGCAGCTTAGTGGGTCAGGGCTACGAGCAGTACTTC.

The chain uses TRBV7-9 and TRBJ1-1, with a weak D call TRBD1 (5 bases). The CDR3 totals 13 residues. Germline V lookup: CDR1 SEHNR, CDR2 FQNEAQ (reference sequence). Trimming took 5 bases from V and 4 from J, leaving 11 bases between them. The CDR3 loop is CASSRSGGTEAFF. DNA for the CDR3: TGTGCCAGCAGCCGATCGGGGGGCACTGAAGCTTTCTTT.

This clone was picked up a small number of times. The rearrangement joins TRBV30 to TRBJ2-2, with TRBD2 identical over 7 bases. The J segment lost 3 bases and the V segment lost 2 bases, leaving 6 bases of the junction unmatched. CDR1 and CDR2 from the germline V gene are GTSNPN and SVGIG (reference sequence). The CDR3 sequence is 15 residues long. The CDR3 here is CAWSSGGKDTGELFF. For the CDR3, the DNA is TGTGCCTGGAGTTCCGGGGGGAAGGACACCGGGGAGCTGTTTTTT.

The chain carries TRBV5-6 and TRBJ2-7; TRBD1 agrees at 11 bases. The germline V gene has CDR1 SGHDT and CDR2 YYEEEE. The CDR3 is 15 residues long. Trimming took 6 bases from V and 3 from J; bases not matched to a gene: 8. CDR3 in amino acids: CASTRGGTGGYEQYF. In nucleotides, the CDR3 is TGTGCCAGCACCCGGGGAGGGACAGGGGGCTACGAGCAGTACTTC.

The chain recombines TRBV4-1 with TRBJ2-2, with D possibly being TRBD1 (6 bases). V lost 4 bases to trimming and J lost 3 bases, with 27 bases between them. CDR1 and CDR2 from the germline V gene are MGHRA and YSYEKL. This CDR3 is 20 amino acids long. CDR3 nucleotide sequence: TGCGCCAGCAGCCTCTGGGTGGGGGCCAGGGCTGATCGCCACACCGGGGAGCTGTTTTTT. It encodes CASSLWVGARADRHTGELFF.

This CDR3 reads CASSLRDRDSYEQYF. CDR3 nucleotide sequence: TGCGCCAGCAGCCTCCGGGACAGGGACTCCTACGAGCAGTACTTC. The chain couples TRBV4-1 to TRBJ2-7, with 9 nucleotides matching TRBD1. The germline CDR1 and CDR2 sequences are MGHRA and YSYEKL. V shed 4 bases, J shed 0 bases, and the junction held 4 bases outside the gene matches. This CDR3 spans 15 amino acids.

The rearrangement uses TRBV4-1 and TRBJ2-3; maybe TRBD2 (5 bases). There are 18 residues in the CDR3. V shed 0 bases and J shed 3 bases, with 19 bases lying between them. Looked up from germline, CDR1 is MGHRA and CDR2 is YSYEKL. In DNA, the CDR3 is TGCGCCAGCAGCCAAGATACGGCCCCCGGGATTGGGACAGATACGCAGTATTTT. It yields the protein CASSQDTAPGIGTDTQYF.

This chain joins TRBV7-2 and TRBJ2-1; no definite D call. The length of the CDR3 is 15 residues. Germline-derived CDR1 and CDR2 are SGHTA and FQGNSA. Trimming removed 1 base at V and 4 bases at J, with 11 bases between. The CDR3 DNA sequence: TGTGCCAGCAGCTTAGAGAATCTAGTTTACAATGAGCAGTTCTTC. Protein sequence: CASSLENLVYNEQFF.

This rearrangement joins TRBV14 to TRBJ2-7; possibly TRBD1 for D (6 bases). Trimming took off 1 base at V and 7 bases at J, with 11 bases between the two ends. The germline V gene has CDR1 SGHDN and CDR2 FVKESK. The CDR3 extends over 13 amino acids. In nucleotides, the CDR3 is TGTGCCAGCAGCCAAGTCGGGACAAATGAGCAGTACTTC. Protein: CASSQVGTNEQYF.

The rearrangement links TRBV4-1 to TRBJ1-1, with D tentatively TRBD1 (5 bases). V lost 4 bases to trimming and J lost 0 bases, with 12 bases between them. Germline-derived CDR1 and CDR2 are MGHRA and YSYEKL. The CDR3 has 15 amino acids. Here the CDR3 reads CASSPWGDMNTEAFF. The CDR3 DNA reads TGCGCCAGCAGCCCCTGGGGGGATATGAACACTGAAGCTTTCTTT.

This chain connects TRBV6-5 to TRBJ2-4; possible D gene TRBD1, 5 bases. Trimming took 2 bases from V and 9 from J, leaving 20 bases between them. Germline values: CDR1 MNHEY, CDR2 SVGAGI. This CDR3 is 16 amino acids long. The CDR3 loop is CASSYPSDSPVGIQYF. DNA for the CDR3: TGTGCCAGCAGTTACCCATCCGACAGCCCGGTGGGCATTCAGTACTTC.

J is TRBJ1-1 and V is TRBV28; 8 bases fit TRBD1. V lost 6 bases, J lost 7 bases, and 4 bases stayed unmatched. CDR1 and CDR2 (germline): MDHEN, SYDVKM. This CDR3 is 12 amino acids long. This CDR3 is CASRSQGVEAFF. The CDR3 bases are TGTGCCAGCAGGTCACAGGGGGTTGAAGCTTTCTTT.